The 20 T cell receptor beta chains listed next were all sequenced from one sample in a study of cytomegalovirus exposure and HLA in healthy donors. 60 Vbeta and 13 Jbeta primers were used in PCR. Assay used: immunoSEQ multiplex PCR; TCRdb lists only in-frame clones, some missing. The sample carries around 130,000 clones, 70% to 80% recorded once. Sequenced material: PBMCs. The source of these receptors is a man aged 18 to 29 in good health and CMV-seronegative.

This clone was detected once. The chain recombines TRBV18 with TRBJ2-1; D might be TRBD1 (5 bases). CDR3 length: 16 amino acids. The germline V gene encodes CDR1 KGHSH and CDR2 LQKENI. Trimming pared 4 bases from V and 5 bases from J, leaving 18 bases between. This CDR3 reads CASSLRAQGFHNEQFF. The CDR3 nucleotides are TGTGCCAGCTCACTTCGCGCCCAGGGTTTCCACAATGAGCAGTTCTTC.

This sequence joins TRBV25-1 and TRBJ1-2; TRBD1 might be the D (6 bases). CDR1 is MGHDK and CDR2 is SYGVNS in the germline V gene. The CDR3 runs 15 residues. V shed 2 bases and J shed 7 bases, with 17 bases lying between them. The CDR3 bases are TGTGCCAGCAGTGAACGGGTAGATACAGGGACTGGCTACACCTTC. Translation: CASSERVDTGTGYTF.

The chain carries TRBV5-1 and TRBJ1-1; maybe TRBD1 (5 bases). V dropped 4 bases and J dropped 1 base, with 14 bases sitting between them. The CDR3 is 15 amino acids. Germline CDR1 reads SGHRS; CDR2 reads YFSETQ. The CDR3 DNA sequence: TGCGCCAGCAGCCTCCCAACAGGCGCGAACACTGAAGCTTTCTTT. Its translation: CASSLPTGANTEAFF. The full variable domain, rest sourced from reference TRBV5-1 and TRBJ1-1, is KAGVTQTPRYLIKTRGQQVTLSCSPISGHRSVSWYQQTPGQGLQFLFEYFSETQRNKGNFPGRFSGRQFSNSRSEMNVSTLELGDSALYLCASSLPTGANTEAFFGQGTRLTVV.

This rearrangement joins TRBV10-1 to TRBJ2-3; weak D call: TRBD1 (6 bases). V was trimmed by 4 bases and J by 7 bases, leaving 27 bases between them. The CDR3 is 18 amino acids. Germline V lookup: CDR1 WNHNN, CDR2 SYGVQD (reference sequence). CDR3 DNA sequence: TGCGCCAGCAGTGGGATAATTACAGGGACCAAGAAGGCCCATACGCAGTATTTT. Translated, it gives CASSGIITGTKKAHTQYF.

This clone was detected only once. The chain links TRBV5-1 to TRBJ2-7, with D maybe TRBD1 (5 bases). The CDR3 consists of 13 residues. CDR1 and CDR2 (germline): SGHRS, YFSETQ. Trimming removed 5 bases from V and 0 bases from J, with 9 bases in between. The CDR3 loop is CASRQASSYEQYF. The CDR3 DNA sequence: TGCGCCAGCAGACAGGCGAGCTCCTACGAGCAGTACTTC.

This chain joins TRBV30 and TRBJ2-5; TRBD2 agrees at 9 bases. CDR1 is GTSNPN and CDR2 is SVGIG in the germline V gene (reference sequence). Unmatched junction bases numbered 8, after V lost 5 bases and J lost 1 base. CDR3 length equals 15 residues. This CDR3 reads CAWGRLAGPQETQYF. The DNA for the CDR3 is TGTGCCTGGGGTAGGCTAGCGGGACCCCAAGAGACCCAGTACTTC. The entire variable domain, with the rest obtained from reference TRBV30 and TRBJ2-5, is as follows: SQTIHQWPATLVQPVGSPLSLECTVEGTSNPNLYWYRQAAGRGLQLLFYSVGIGQISSEVPQNLSASRPQDRQFILSSKKLLLSDSGFYLCAWGRLAGPQETQYFGPGTRLLVL.

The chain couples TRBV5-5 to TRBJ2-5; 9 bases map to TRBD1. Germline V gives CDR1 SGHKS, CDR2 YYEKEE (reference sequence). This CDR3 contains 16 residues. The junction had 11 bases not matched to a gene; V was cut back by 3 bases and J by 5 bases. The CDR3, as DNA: TGTGCCAGCAGCTCCTTCACAGGGGGCGCACGGGAGACCCAGTACTTC. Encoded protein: CASSSFTGGARETQYF.

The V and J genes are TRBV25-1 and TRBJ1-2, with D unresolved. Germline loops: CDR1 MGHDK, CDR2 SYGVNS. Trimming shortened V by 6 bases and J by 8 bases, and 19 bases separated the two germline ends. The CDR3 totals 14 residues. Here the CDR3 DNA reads TGTGCCAGCAGAGAAACGGGAACTGAGTGGGGCTACACCTTC. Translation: CASRETGTEWGYTF.

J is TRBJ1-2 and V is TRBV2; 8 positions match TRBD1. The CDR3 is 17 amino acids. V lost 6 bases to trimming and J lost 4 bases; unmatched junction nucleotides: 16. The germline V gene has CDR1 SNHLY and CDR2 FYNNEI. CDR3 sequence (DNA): TGTGCCAGCAGCGGTCAGTATAACAGGGGGGCTCCCTATGGCTACACCTTC. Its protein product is CASSGQYNRGAPYGYTF.

In DNA form, the CDR3 reads TGTGCCAGCAGCCCTACAGGGGGCGAGACAGATACGCAGTATTTT. Amino acids: CASSPTGGETDTQYF. The chain couples TRBV7-3 to TRBJ2-3; 9 positions match TRBD1. CDR3 length: 15 amino acids. Germline values: CDR1 SGHTA, CDR2 FQGTGA. V was pared by 5 bases and J by 3 bases, with 6 bases of the junction left unmatched.

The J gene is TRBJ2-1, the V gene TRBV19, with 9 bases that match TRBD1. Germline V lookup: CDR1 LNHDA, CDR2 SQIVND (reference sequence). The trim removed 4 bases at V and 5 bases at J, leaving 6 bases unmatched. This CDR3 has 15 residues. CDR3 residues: CASSTRDRVHNEQFF. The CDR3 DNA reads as TGTGCCAGTAGTACTCGGGACAGGGTTCACAATGAGCAGTTCTTC.

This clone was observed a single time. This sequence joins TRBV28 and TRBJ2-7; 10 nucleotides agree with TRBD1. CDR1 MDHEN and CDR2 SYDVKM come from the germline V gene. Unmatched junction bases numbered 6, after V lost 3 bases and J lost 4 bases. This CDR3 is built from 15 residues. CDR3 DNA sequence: TGTGCCAGCAGTTTCAAGGGACAGGGGACGTACGAGCAGTACTTC. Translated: CASSFKGQGTYEQYF.

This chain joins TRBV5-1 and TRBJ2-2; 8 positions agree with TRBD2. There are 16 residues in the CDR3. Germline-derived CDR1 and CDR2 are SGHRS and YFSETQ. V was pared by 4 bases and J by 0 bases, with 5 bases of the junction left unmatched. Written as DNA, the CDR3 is TGCGCCAGCAGCCCTACTAGCGGAACGAACACCGGGGAGCTGTTTTTT. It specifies CASSPTSGTNTGELFF.

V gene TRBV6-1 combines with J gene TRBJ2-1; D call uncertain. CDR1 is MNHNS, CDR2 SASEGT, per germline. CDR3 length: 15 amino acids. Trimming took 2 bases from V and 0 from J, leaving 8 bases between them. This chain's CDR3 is CASSEWRGSYNEQFF. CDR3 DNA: TGTGCCAGCAGTGAATGGCGAGGCTCCTACAATGAGCAGTTCTTC.

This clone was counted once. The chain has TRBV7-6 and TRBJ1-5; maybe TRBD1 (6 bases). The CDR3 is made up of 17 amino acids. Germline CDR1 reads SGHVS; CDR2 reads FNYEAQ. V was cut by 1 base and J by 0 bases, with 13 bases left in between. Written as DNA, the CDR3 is TGTGCCAGCAGCTTAGGCACAGGGACGGTTAGCAATCAGCCCCAGCATTTT. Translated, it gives CASSLGTGTVSNQPQHF. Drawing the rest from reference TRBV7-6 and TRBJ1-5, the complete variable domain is GAGVSQSPRYKVTKRGQDVALRCDPISGHVSLYWYRQALGQGPEFLTYFNYEAQQDKSGLPNDRFSAERPEGSISTLTIQRTEQRDSAMYRCASSLGTGTVSNQPQHFGDGTRLSIL.

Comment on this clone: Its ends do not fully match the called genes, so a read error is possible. The CDR3 DNA follows: TGTTCCAGCAGCTTAGCCGGATGGGGACAGAGCTCCTACAATGAGCAGTTCTTC. Its translation is CSSSLAGWGQSSYNEQFF. This chain links TRBV7-9 with TRBJ2-1, with 7 bases identical to TRBD1. CDR1 is SEHNR and CDR2 is FQNEAQ in the germline V gene (reference sequence). The CDR3 totals 18 residues.

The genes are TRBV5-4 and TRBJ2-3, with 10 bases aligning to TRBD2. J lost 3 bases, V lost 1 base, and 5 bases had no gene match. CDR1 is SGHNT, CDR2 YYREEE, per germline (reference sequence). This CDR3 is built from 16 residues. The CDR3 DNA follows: TGTGCCAGCAGCTTGAGGGCTAGCGGGAGAACAGATACGCAGTATTTT. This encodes CASSLRASGRTDTQYF.

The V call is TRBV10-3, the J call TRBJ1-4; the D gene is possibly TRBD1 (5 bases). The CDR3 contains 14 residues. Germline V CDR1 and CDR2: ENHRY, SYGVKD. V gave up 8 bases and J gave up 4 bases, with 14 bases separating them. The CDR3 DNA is TGTGCCATCGGGTCGGGACTGAATAATGAAAAACTGTTTTTT. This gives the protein CAIGSGLNNEKLFF.

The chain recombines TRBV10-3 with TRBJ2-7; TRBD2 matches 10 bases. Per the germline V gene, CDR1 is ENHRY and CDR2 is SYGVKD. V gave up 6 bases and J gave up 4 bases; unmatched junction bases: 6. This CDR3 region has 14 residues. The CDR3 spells CAISPAGGGYEQYF. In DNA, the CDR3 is TGTGCCATCAGCCCAGCGGGAGGGGGTTACGAGCAGTACTTC.

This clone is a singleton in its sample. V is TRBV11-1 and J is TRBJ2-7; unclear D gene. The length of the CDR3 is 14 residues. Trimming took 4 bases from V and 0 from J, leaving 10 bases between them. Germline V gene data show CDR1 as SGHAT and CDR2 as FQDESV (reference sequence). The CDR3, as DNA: TGTGCCAGCAGCTCCCGAGTGGTCTCCTACGAGCAGTACTTC. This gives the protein CASSSRVVSYEQYF.